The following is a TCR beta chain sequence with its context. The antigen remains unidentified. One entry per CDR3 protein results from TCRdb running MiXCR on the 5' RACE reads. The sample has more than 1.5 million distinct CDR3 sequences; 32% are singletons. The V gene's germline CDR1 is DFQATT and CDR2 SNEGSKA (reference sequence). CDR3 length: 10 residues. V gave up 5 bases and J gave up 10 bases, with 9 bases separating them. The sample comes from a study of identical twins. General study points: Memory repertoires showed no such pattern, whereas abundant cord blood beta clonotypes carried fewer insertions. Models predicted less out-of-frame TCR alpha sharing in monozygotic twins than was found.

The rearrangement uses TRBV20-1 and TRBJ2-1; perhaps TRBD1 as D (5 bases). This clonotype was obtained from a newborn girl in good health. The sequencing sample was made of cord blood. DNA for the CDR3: TGCAGTGCTGTGGGGCGGGAGCAGTTCTTC. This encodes CSAVGREQFF.